This is a list of T cell receptor beta chains from one sample in a study of PD-1 blockade in classical Hodgkin lymphoma. Produced via immunoSEQ multiplex PCR; TCRdb's table is partial and in-frame only. Of roughly 34,000 clones listed, around 80% are singletons. The sample was peripheral blood mononuclear cells (PBMCs), taken before the second cycle of nivolumab. The receptors originated from a human donor with classical Hodgkin lymphoma. Both conserved end residues are part of each CDR3. Each record gives: V gene, clone size, J gene, D gene, CDR3 protein, CDR3 DNA. The D gene is left open where the match is weak. Some rows have no size entry. The others give once, few or many, or a class for an expanded clone.

TRBV4-3	.	TRBJ1-4	.	CASSQDRPRRLFF	TGCGCCAGCAGCCAAGATCGTCCGCGGCGACTGTTTTTT
TRBV2	.	TRBJ2-5	TRBD1	CASISTGEPQYF	TGTGCCAGCATAAGCACAGGGGAACCCCAGTACTTC
TRBV11-2	.	TRBJ2-1	.	CASSPYGTEGNEQFF	TGTGCCAGCAGCCCGTACGGCACCGAGGGCAATGAGCAGTTCTTC
TRBV5-1	.	TRBJ1-2	.	CASSLVISDGYTF	TGCGCCAGCAGTCTCGTTATTTCGGATGGCTACACCTTC
TRBV5-1	.	TRBJ2-5	TRBD1	CASSYTGEETQYF	TGCGCCAGCAGCTATACAGGGGAAGAGACCCAGTACTTC
TRBV18	.	TRBJ2-7	TRBD1	CASSPRTGLKDEQYF	TGTGCCAGCTCACCTAGGACAGGGTTGAAGGACGAGCAGTACTTC
TRBV4-1	.	TRBJ1-1	TRBD1	CASRRGQGDTEAFF	TGCGCCAGCAGGAGGGGACAGGGGGACACTGAAGCTTTCTTT
TRBV11-1	once	TRBJ2-2	TRBD1	CASSPDRVNTGELFF	TGTGCCAGCAGCCCCGACAGGGTTAACACCGGGGAGCTGTTTTTT
TRBV27	once	TRBJ2-3	.	CASSLDISTDTQYF	TGTGCCAGCAGTTTAGACATTAGCACAGATACGCAGTATTTT
TRBV4-1	.	TRBJ1-2	.	CASSHGPYGYTF	TGCGCCAGCAGCCATGGCCCCTATGGCTACACCTTC
TRBV4-1	medium-sized	TRBJ1-2	TRBD1	CASSQYQGALDGYTF	TGCGCCAGCAGCCAGTATCAGGGGGCGTTAGATGGCTACACCTTC
TRBV9	.	TRBJ2-3	TRBD2	CASSVSMASGEDTQYF	TGTGCCAGCAGCGTATCGATGGCTAGCGGGGAAGATACGCAGTATTTT
TRBV7-2	few	TRBJ1-1	.	CASSLSTEAFF	TGTGCCAGCAGCTTAAGCACTGAAGCTTTCTTT
TRBV7-2	.	TRBJ1-1	.	CASSPLGGSKAFF	TGTGCCAGCAGTCCCTTGGGGGGATCTAAAGCTTTCTTT
TRBV30	.	TRBJ2-7	.	CAWNPPGGVTYEQYF	TGTGCCTGGAACCCCCCCGGCGGGGTCACCTACGAGCAGTACTTC
TRBV6-6	.	TRBJ1-1	.	CASPRTVNTEAFF	TGTGCCAGCCCGAGGACAGTCAACACTGAAGCTTTCTTT
TRBV9	.	TRBJ1-2	TRBD1	CASSAQTGEANYGYTF	TGTGCCAGCAGCGCCCAGACAGGGGAGGCTAACTATGGCTACACCTTC
TRBV5-4	few	TRBJ2-3	.	CASSLRSQLIDTQYF	TGTGCCAGCAGCTTGCGAAGCCAGCTTATAGATACGCAGTATTTT
TRBV6-1	.	TRBJ2-7	.	CASSEETFLAEQYF	TGTGCCAGCAGTGAGGAAACCTTTCTGGCCGAGCAGTACTTC
TRBV19	.	TRBJ2-3	.	CASSTGLSTDTQYF	TGTGCCAGTAGTACAGGACTATCCACAGATACGCAGTATTTT
TRBV5-4	.	TRBJ2-7	TRBD1	CASSQKDRDPYEQYF	TGTGCCAGCAGCCAGAAGGACAGGGATCCCTACGAGCAGTACTTC
TRBV7-2	.	TRBJ1-2	.	CASSRRDLYGYTF	TGTGCCAGCAGCCGCCGGGACCTTTATGGCTACACCTTC
TRBV7-2	few	TRBJ1-2	.	CASSLEGSGALPYGYTF	TGTGCCAGCAGCTTAGAAGGGTCAGGGGCCCTCCCCTATGGCTACACCTTC
TRBV6-6	.	TRBJ2-5	.	CASSLRQQETQYF	TGTGCCAGCAGTCTCCGACAGCAAGAGACCCAGTACTTC
TRBV11-2	.	TRBJ1-2	.	CASSSDIEGGYTF	TGTGCCAGCAGCTCCGACATCGAAGGTGGCTACACCTTC
TRBV7-2	.	TRBJ2-5	.	CASSLGGGAETQYF	TGTGCCAGCAGCTTAGGGGGTGGGGCCGAGACCCAGTACTTC
TRBV5-1	.	TRBJ2-1	.	CASSLYQQGPAYNEQFF	TGCGCCAGCAGCCTCTATCAACAGGGTCCAGCCTACAATGAGCAGTTCTTC
TRBV27	.	TRBJ1-6	.	CASSPGQPYNSPLHF	TGTGCCAGCAGTCCTGGACAGCCCTATAATTCACCCCTCCACTTT
TRBV5-3	.	TRBJ2-2	.	CARSLQGDTGELFF	TGTGCCAGAAGCCTCCAGGGAGACACCGGGGAGCTGTTTTTT
TRBV7-9	once	TRBJ2-7	.	CASGTDRVHEQYF	TGTGCCAGCGGGACTGACAGGGTCCACGAGCAGTACTTC
TRBV6-1	few	TRBJ2-7	.	CASSGVTSPYEQYF	TGTGCCAGCAGTGGGGTGACGTCCCCCTACGAGCAGTACTTC
TRBV5-1	.	TRBJ2-7	TRBD1	CASSLIQGAYEQYF	TGCGCCAGCAGCTTGATCCAGGGGGCATACGAGCAGTACTTC
TRBV5-1	.	TRBJ2-7	TRBD1	CASSPDREGEQYF	TGCGCCAGCAGCCCGGACAGGGAAGGAGAGCAGTACTTC
TRBV12-5	.	TRBJ2-3	.	CASGFLWAGTTDTQYF	TGTGCTAGTGGTTTCCTTTGGGCAGGGACCACAGATACGCAGTATTTT
TRBV4-1	.	TRBJ1-2	.	CASSHRTANYGYTF	TGCGCCAGCAGCCACCGGACGGCTAACTATGGCTACACCTTC
TRBV7-9	once	TRBJ1-4	.	CASSRDAGFGLFF	TGTGCCAGCAGCCGCGACGCCGGTTTTGGACTGTTTTTT
TRBV7-2	.	TRBJ2-3	TRBD1	CASSAGQGRSTDTQYF	TGTGCCAGCAGCGCTGGACAGGGGAGGTCCACAGATACGCAGTATTTT
TRBV2	few	TRBJ1-6	.	CASRGAKGTYNSPLHF	TGTGCCAGTAGAGGAGCCAAGGGTACCTATAATTCACCCCTCCACTTT
TRBV11-2	.	TRBJ2-1	.	CASSLSGLWSYNEQFF	TGTGCCAGCAGCTTATCCGGATTGTGGTCCTACAATGAGCAGTTCTTC
TRBV15	.	TRBJ1-3	.	CATSRAGAGNTIYF	TGTGCCACCAGCAGAGCAGGGGCTGGAAACACCATATATTTT
TRBV9	.	TRBJ2-5	.	CASSVGTVQETQYF	TGTGCCAGCAGCGTAGGTACCGTACAAGAGACCCAGTACTTC
TRBV19	.	TRBJ1-2	.	CASSPGSRGYTF	TGTGCCAGTAGTCCCGGCTCCCGGGGCTACACCTTC
TRBV28	.	TRBJ2-1	.	CASSLGRNEQFF	TGTGCCAGCAGTTTAGGTCGGAATGAGCAGTTCTTC
TRBV10-1	.	TRBJ2-1	.	CASREKGGASDEQFF	TGCGCCAGCAGAGAGAAGGGGGGGGCGTCGGATGAGCAGTTCTTC
TRBV4-3	.	TRBJ2-7	.	CASSQDIRYEQYF	TGCGCCAGCAGCCAAGATATAAGGTACGAGCAGTACTTC
TRBV11-2	once	TRBJ2-2	.	CASSLEWDTGELFF	TGTGCCAGCAGCTTAGAATGGGACACCGGGGAGCTGTTTTTT
TRBV13	.	TRBJ1-1	.	CASSRVDYKNTEAFF	TGTGCCAGCAGCCGGGTAGATTACAAGAACACTGAAGCTTTCTTT
TRBV19	.	TRBJ1-3	.	CASIEGFSGNTIYF	TGTGCCAGTATCGAGGGGTTCTCTGGAAACACCATATATTTT
TRBV4-3	.	TRBJ2-5	TRBD1	CASSQGSGGGETQYF	TGCGCCAGCAGCCAAGGCTCAGGGGGCGGGGAGACCCAGTACTTC
TRBV30	once	TRBJ1-4	TRBD1	CAWTSGQGGRLGLFF	TGTGCCTGGACTTCCGGACAGGGGGGACGGTTAGGACTGTTTTTT
TRBV9	.	TRBJ1-2	TRBD1	CASSSSTGRGYTF	TGTGCCAGCAGCTCTTCGACAGGGAGAGGCTACACCTTC
TRBV5-1	.	TRBJ2-7	.	CASSWDFRVGAYEQYF	TGCGCCAGCAGCTGGGACTTCCGGGTGGGGGCCTACGAGCAGTACTTC
TRBV7-8	.	TRBJ2-3	TRBD2	CASSPSLVSGGYLVDTQYF	TGTGCCAGCAGCCCATCCCTTGTTAGCGGGGGGTACCTCGTTGATACGCAGTATTTT
TRBV6-5	.	TRBJ1-2	.	CASSRYLRDNFGYTF	TGTGCCAGCAGCCGTTATCTCCGGGACAATTTTGGCTACACCTTC
TRBV23-1	.	TRBJ2-2	.	CASSHIRAGELFF	TGCGCCAGCAGTCACATCAGGGCCGGGGAGCTGTTTTTT
TRBV5-7	.	TRBJ2-7	TRBD2	CASSLERGGLKYEQYF	TGTGCCAGCAGCTTGGAGCGGGGGGGCCTAAAATACGAGCAGTACTTC
TRBV7-8	.	TRBJ2-7	TRBD1	CASSRDRAYEQYF	TGTGCCAGCAGCCGGGACAGGGCCTACGAGCAGTACTTC
TRBV6-6	.	TRBJ2-7	TRBD2	CASRLLAGKPYEQYF	TGTGCCAGCAGACTACTAGCGGGGAAACCCTACGAGCAGTACTTC
TRBV5-1	.	TRBJ1-1	TRBD1	CASSRGQVNTEAFF	TGCGCCAGCAGCCGCGGACAGGTGAACACTGAAGCTTTCTTT
TRBV7-2	.	TRBJ1-1	.	CASSSLLNTEAFF	TGTGCCAGCAGCTCCCTGCTGAACACTGAAGCTTTCTTT